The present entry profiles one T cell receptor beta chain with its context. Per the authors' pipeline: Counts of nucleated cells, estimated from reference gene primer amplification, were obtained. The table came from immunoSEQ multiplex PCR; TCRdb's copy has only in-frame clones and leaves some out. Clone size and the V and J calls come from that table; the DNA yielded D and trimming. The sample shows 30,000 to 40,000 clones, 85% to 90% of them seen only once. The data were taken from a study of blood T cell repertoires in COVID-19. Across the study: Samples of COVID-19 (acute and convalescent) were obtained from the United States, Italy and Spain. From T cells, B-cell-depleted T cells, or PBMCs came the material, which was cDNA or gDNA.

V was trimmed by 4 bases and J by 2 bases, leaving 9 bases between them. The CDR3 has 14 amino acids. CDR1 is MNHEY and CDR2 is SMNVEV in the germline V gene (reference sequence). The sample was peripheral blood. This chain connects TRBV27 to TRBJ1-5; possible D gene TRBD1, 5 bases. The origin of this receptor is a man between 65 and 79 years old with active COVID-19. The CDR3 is CASSSTARNQPQHF. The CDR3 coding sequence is TGTGCCAGCAGTTCGACAGCCCGCAATCAGCCCCAGCATTTT.